The clone carrying this T cell receptor beta chain was picked up one time. Generated by immunoSEQ multiplex PCR, the TCRdb table keeps only in-frame clones and is missing some. The sample contains about 120,000 clones, around 80% of which appear only once. The source of the sample is a study of blood T cell repertoires in COVID-19. Across the study: Sources were T cells, B-cell-depleted T cells, or PBMCs; the material itself was cDNA or gDNA.

Sequenced material: peripheral blood. The clonotype was recovered from a man at least 80 years old with active or convalescent COVID-19.

The CDR3 coding sequence is TGTGCCAGTAGTGACAGTTCCTCTGGAAACACCATATATTTT. This sequence encodes CASSDSSSGNTIYF. This chain joins TRBV19 and TRBJ1-3, with D tentatively TRBD1 (5 bases). The CDR3 has 14 amino acids. V shed 5 bases and J shed 0 bases, with 8 bases lying between them. In germline, CDR1 is LNHDA, CDR2 SQIVND (reference sequence).